The 18 T cell receptor beta chains presented below share a single source sample, sequenced in a study of blood T cell repertoires in COVID-19. Using immunoSEQ multiplex PCR, the repertoire was profiled, and TCRdb retains in-frame clones only, with some absent. The table lists around 130,000 clones, just under 85% of them singletons, with around 15% in the top ten. Material: peripheral blood. The receptors originated from a woman in her 50s with acute or convalescent COVID-19.

The J gene is TRBJ2-1, the V gene TRBV12-5; D uncertain. V lost 6 bases and J 3 bases, leaving 6 bases between the germline ends. CDR1 and CDR2 (germline): LGHNT, FRNRAP. The CDR3 is 12 residues long. The CDR3, as DNA: TGTGCTAGTGGGTTTAACTACAATGAGCAGTTCTTC. Translation gives CASGFNYNEQFF.

The chain has TRBV18 and TRBJ1-5; a weak D match, TRBD1 (5 bases). Germline V CDR1 and CDR2: KGHSH, LQKENI. The CDR3 consists of 13 residues. Trimming stripped 1 base from V and 9 bases from J, with 10 bases between. The CDR3 region has the DNA TGTGCCAGCTCACCACAGGGGTCCGGGCCCCAGCATTTT. Translated, it gives CASSPQGSGPQHF.

The rearrangement uses TRBV15 and TRBJ2-3, with 14 positions matching TRBD2. Germline assignment: CDR1 LNHNV and CDR2 YYDKDF (reference sequence). This CDR3 has 16 amino acids. With 3 bases clipped from V and 7 bases from J, the junction kept 6 bases outside the gene matches. The DNA of the CDR3 is TGTGCCACCAGCAGGAAGGGACTAGCGGGGGCTAATACGCAGTATTTT. Translating gives CATSRKGLAGANTQYF.

V gene TRBV6-6 combines with J gene TRBJ1-5, with D perhaps matching TRBD1 (6 bases). The CDR3 consists of 15 residues. From germline, CDR1 is MNHNY and CDR2 SVGAGI (reference sequence). V dropped 7 bases and J dropped 6 bases, with 19 bases sitting between them. The CDR3, as DNA: TGTGCCAGCACACTAATAACAGGGAGAAGTCAGCCCCAGCATTTT. This encodes CASTLITGRSQPQHF.

The chain has TRBV5-1 and TRBJ1-6, with D possibly matching TRBD1 (5 bases). CDR1 is SGHRS, CDR2 YFSETQ, per germline. This CDR3 region has 16 residues. V lost 0 bases and J 5 bases, leaving 12 bases between the germline ends. CDR3 DNA: TGCGCCAGCAGCTTGGCCATCCCCAGGGATAATTCACCCCTCCACTTT. It translates to CASSLAIPRDNSPLHF.

V usage is TRBV29-1 and J usage is TRBJ1-1, with TRBD1 matching 8 bases. The CDR3 sequence is 14 residues long. Germline CDR1 is SQVTM and CDR2 is ANQGSEA. The V gene end was trimmed by 4 bases and the J gene end by 4 bases; junction bases not matched to a gene: 8. CDR3 amino acids: CSVVGQGFATEAFF. The CDR3 nucleotides read TGCAGCGTTGTCGGACAGGGCTTTGCCACTGAAGCTTTCTTT.

This chain links TRBV7-8 with TRBJ1-5; D may be TRBD1 (6 bases). CDR3 length: 16 residues. V dropped 5 bases and J dropped 10 bases, with 24 bases sitting between them. The germline CDR1 and CDR2 sequences are SGHVS and FQNEAQ. CDR3 sequence: CASSQGQGRGQLPQHF. The CDR3 nucleotides are TGTGCCAGCAGCCAGGGGCAGGGGAGAGGCCAGCTTCCCCAGCATTTT.

The rearrangement uses TRBV4-1 and TRBJ1-3; D is uncertain. The CDR3 consists of 18 residues. Germline V CDR1 and CDR2: MGHRA, YSYEKL. V gave up 0 bases and J gave up 0 bases, with 15 bases separating them. CDR3 sequence (DNA): TGCGCCAGCAGCCAAGAGGGTTTGGCGACTAGCTCTGGAAACACCATATATTTT. Amino acid sequence: CASSQEGLATSSGNTIYF.

The rearrangement uses TRBV5-1 and TRBJ1-1; 7 nucleotides line up with TRBD1. Germline loops: CDR1 SGHRS, CDR2 YFSETQ. The CDR3 loop spans 15 amino acids. The junction had 9 bases not matched to a gene; V was cut back by 3 bases and J by 4 bases. CDR3 sequence: CASSSGTADGTEAFF. CDR3 nucleotide sequence: TGCGCCAGCAGCTCCGGGACAGCGGACGGCACTGAAGCTTTCTTT.

The chain combines TRBV7-7 with TRBJ2-3; D might be TRBD1 (5 bases). The CDR3 loop spans 14 amino acids. The germline V gene has CDR1 SSHAT and CDR2 FNYEAQ (reference sequence). With 4 bases removed from V and 0 bases from J, the gap between germline ends came to 8 bases. In DNA form, the CDR3 reads TGTGCCAGCAGCTCTAGGGGTAGCACAGATACGCAGTATTTT. As protein: CASSSRGSTDTQYF.

The chain employs TRBV27 and TRBJ2-5; TRBD1 might be the D (8 bases). V lost 5 bases to trimming and J lost 1 base, with 23 bases between them. From germline, CDR1 is MNHEY and CDR2 SMNVEV (reference sequence). This CDR3 region has 18 residues. CDR3 loop: CASSPRTGRATIQETQYF. In DNA, the CDR3 is TGTGCCAGCAGTCCCCGGACAGGGAGGGCCACCATCCAAGAGACCCAGTACTTC.

CDR3 nucleotides: TGTGCCAGCAGCTTAGGACAGGGCGTTGGGGAAAAACTGTTTTTT. Amino acid sequence: CASSLGQGVGEKLFF. The V call is TRBV11-2, the J call TRBJ1-4, with 7 bases that match TRBD1. The CDR3 runs to 15 residues. The germline gives CDR1 SGHAT, CDR2 FQNNGV. V lost 1 base and J lost 8; bases outside the gene matches: 7.

The CDR3 here is CASSIGISGGAYVNEQFF. CDR3 coding DNA: TGTGCCAGTAGTATAGGTATTAGCGGGGGGGCCTATGTCAATGAGCAGTTCTTC. The chain carries TRBV19 and TRBJ2-1, with 11 bases that match TRBD2. The germline gives CDR1 LNHDA, CDR2 SQIVND (reference sequence). The ends lost 1 base at V and 6 bases at J; junction bases unmatched: 11. This CDR3 has 18 residues.

The chain is built from TRBV19 and TRBJ2-2, with 7 bases lining up with TRBD1. Germline lookup yields CDR1 LNHDA and CDR2 SQIVND (reference sequence). Trimming took 1 base from V and 3 from J; bases not matched to a gene: 5. The CDR3 extends over 16 amino acids. CDR3 amino acids: CASSIVGTAHTGELFF. The CDR3, as DNA: TGTGCCAGTAGTATAGTAGGGACAGCTCACACCGGGGAGCTGTTTTTT.

The chain joins TRBV27 to TRBJ2-7; D perhaps matches TRBD1 (6 bases). This CDR3 has 14 residues. V was cut by 10 bases and J by 0 bases, with 16 bases left in between. Germline V CDR1 and CDR2: MNHEY, SMNVEV (reference sequence). This CDR3 reads CATTKTGGSYEQYF. The DNA for the CDR3 is TGTGCCACCACAAAGACAGGCGGCTCCTACGAGCAGTACTTC.

The chain joins TRBV6-1 to TRBJ1-5; tentatively, D is TRBD1 (5 bases). Trimming removed 3 bases at V and 0 bases at J, with 9 bases between. Germline CDR1 reads MNHNS; CDR2 reads SASEGT. The CDR3 runs 15 residues. The CDR3 region has the DNA TGTGCCAGCAGTGAGACGACAGTTAGCAATCAGCCCCAGCATTTT. Its translation is CASSETTVSNQPQHF.

The rearrangement joins TRBV2 to TRBJ2-3, with a tentative D call TRBD2 (6 bases). From germline, CDR1 is SNHLY and CDR2 FYNNEI. CDR3 size: 16 residues. Trimming pared 5 bases from V and 0 bases from J, leaving 15 bases between. CDR3 sequence reads: CASSQIADSSTDTQYF. The CDR3 DNA sequence: TGTGCCAGCAGTCAAATAGCGGATTCTAGCACAGATACGCAGTATTTT.

The chain is built from TRBV10-3 and TRBJ2-7; D possibly corresponds to TRBD2 (7 bases). The V gene lost 3 bases and the J gene lost 6 bases, with 24 bases spanning the gap. The germline gives CDR1 ENHRY, CDR2 SYGVKD. The CDR3 has 17 amino acids. The CDR3 loop reads CAISDPGRLGGEGEQYF. CDR3 DNA sequence: TGTGCCATCAGTGACCCCGGGAGGCTTGGGGGCGAAGGCGAGCAGTACTTC.